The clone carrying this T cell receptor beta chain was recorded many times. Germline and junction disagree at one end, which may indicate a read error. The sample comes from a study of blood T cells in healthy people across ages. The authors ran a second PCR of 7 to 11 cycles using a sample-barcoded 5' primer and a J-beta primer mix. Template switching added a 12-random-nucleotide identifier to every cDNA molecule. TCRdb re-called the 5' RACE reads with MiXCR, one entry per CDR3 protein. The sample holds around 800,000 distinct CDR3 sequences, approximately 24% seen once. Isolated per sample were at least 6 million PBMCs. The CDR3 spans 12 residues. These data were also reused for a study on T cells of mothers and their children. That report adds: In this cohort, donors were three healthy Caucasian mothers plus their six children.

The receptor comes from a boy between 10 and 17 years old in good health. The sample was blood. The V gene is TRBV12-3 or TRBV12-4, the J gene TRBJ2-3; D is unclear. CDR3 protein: CASSPVPDTQYF. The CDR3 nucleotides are TGTGCCAGCAGCCCAGTTCCAGACACGCAGTATTTT.